The rows below give T cell receptor beta chains drawn from one sample of a study of cytomegalovirus exposure and HLA in healthy donors. Produced via immunoSEQ multiplex PCR; TCRdb's table is partial and in-frame only. The sample shows 200,000 to 250,000 clones, around 80% of them seen only once. Sample: PBMCs. Receptor source: a woman aged 60-75 years in good health and CMV-seropositive. Each CDR3 is given with its conserved first and last residue. D genes are given only for firm matches. Clone size is not always given. Where it is, it says once, few, many or a class for expanded clones.

clone size | J gene | V gene | D gene | CDR3 DNA | CDR3 protein
few | TRBJ1-5 | TRBV27 | - | TGTGCCAGCAGTCCCTCAGGAGGGGTGGATCAGCCCCAGCATTTT | CASSPSGGVDQPQHF
- | TRBJ2-3 | TRBV27 | TRBD1 | TGTGCCAGCAGTTTATCGCACAGGGGCCTAACAGATACGCAGTATTTT | CASSLSHRGLTDTQYF
few | TRBJ2-1 | TRBV6-1 | TRBD2 | TGTGCCAGCGGGGGAGGGCGGGAATACAATGAGCAGTTCTTC | CASGGGREYNEQFF
- | TRBJ2-7 | TRBV5-1 | TRBD2 | TGCGCCAGCAGCTTGTATCTAGCGGGGTCACCCTACGAGCAGTACTTC | CASSLYLAGSPYEQYF
- | TRBJ2-1 | TRBV9 | TRBD2 | TGTGCCAGCAGCGTCCCCAAAGCGGGGGGAAACTACAATGAGCAGTTCTTC | CASSVPKAGGNYNEQFF
- | TRBJ2-7 | TRBV25-1 | - | TGTGCCAGCAGTGAATCGTATTCCGAGCAGTACTTC | CASSESYSEQYF
- | TRBJ1-1 | TRBV6-5 | - | TGTGCCAGCAGCCGGGGGACGGTGGGGGACACTGAAGCTTTCTTT | CASSRGTVGDTEAFF
- | TRBJ2-7 | TRBV18 | - | TGTGCCAGCTCACCACTACCACAGGTCTCTCTCTCCTACGAGCAGTACTTC | CASSPLPQVSLSYEQYF
few | TRBJ1-2 | TRBV7-8 | - | TGTGCCAGCAGCTTAAACGGGGGCTATGGCTACACCTTC | CASSLNGGYGYTF
- | TRBJ2-1 | TRBV18 | TRBD2 | TGTGCCAGCTCACCCCTACTAGCGGGAGTTATTGATGAGCAGTTCTTC | CASSPLLAGVIDEQFF
- | TRBJ2-1 | TRBV28 | - | TGTGCCAGCAGTGTGGGGGGTTATTACAATGAGCAGTTCTTC | CASSVGGYYNEQFF
- | TRBJ1-2 | TRBV5-4 | TRBD1 | TGTGCCAGCAGCTTGAAGGGGACAGGGGCGCGGGGCTACACCTTC | CASSLKGTGARGYTF
- | TRBJ2-7 | TRBV6-1 | - | TGTGCCAGCAGTGAAGGCCCGCGGGGCATCTACGAGCAGTACTTC | CASSEGPRGIYEQYF
- | TRBJ2-1 | TRBV11-2 | - | TGTGCCAGCAGTCAAGGGACTGCTCTCTACAATGAGCAGTTCTTC | CASSQGTALYNEQFF
- | TRBJ1-1 | TRBV29-1 | TRBD1 | TGCAGCGACACTACAGGGGCCAACACTGAAGCTTTCTTT | CSDTTGANTEAFF
once | TRBJ1-6 | TRBV2 | TRBD1 | TGTGCCAGCAGTACGACAGGGGGCCGGTCACCCCTCCACTTT | CASSTTGGRSPLHF
- | TRBJ1-2 | TRBV6-1 | - | TGTGCCATCACAACTCAGGGGCACCACTATGGCTACACCTTC | CAITTQGHHYGYTF
- | TRBJ2-7 | TRBV5-6 | TRBD2 | TGTGCCAGCAGCTTGGTCGGCGGGGGGATTTACGAGCAGTACTTC | CASSLVGGGIYEQYF
- | TRBJ2-1 | TRBV7-2 | - | TGTGCCAGCAGAGCGGGTTACAATGAGCAGTTCTTC | CASRAGYNEQFF
few | TRBJ2-1 | TRBV4-1 | - | TGCGCCAGCAGCCAAGTTGGGGGCGATGAGCAGTTCTTC | CASSQVGGDEQFF
- | TRBJ1-1 | TRBV7-6 | TRBD1 | TGTGCCAGCAGCTTATGGGGGAGGAACAGGGGGGACACTGAAGCTTTCTTT | CASSLWGRNRGDTEAFF
- | TRBJ1-4 | TRBV4-2 | - | TGTGCCAGCAGCCAGGAAAAATTGGGCAATGAAAAACTGTTTTTT | CASSQEKLGNEKLFF
few | TRBJ2-5 | TRBV6-6 | TRBD1 | TGTGCCAGCAGGCGGACAGGGGGCGCCTGGGAGACCCAGTACTTC | CASRRTGGAWETQYF
- | TRBJ1-2 | TRBV2 | TRBD1 | TGTGCCAGCAGCGCAGGGGGCATTTATGGCTACACCTTC | CASSAGGIYGYTF
- | TRBJ2-5 | TRBV7-6 | TRBD2 | TGTGCCAGCAGCTTAGTAACCCCTGCGGGGGGGCAAGAGACCCAGTACTTC | CASSLVTPAGGQETQYF
- | TRBJ2-5 | TRBV2 | TRBD1 | TGTGCCAGCAGCCCCGACAGGGTTAGGGAGACCCAGTACTTC | CASSPDRVRETQYF
- | TRBJ1-2 | TRBV7-2 | - | TGTGCCAGCAGCTACGAGGACAGACCTAACTATGGCTACACCTTC | CASSYEDRPNYGYTF
- | TRBJ2-5 | TRBV7-2 | TRBD2 | TGTGCCAGCAGCTTTAGTGCGCGGGGGGTACAAGAGACCCAGTACTTC | CASSFSARGVQETQYF
- | TRBJ1-2 | TRBV6-5 | TRBD1 | TGTGCCAGCAGGGAGACAGGGGGCTATGGCTACACCTTC | CASRETGGYGYTF
- | TRBJ1-2 | TRBV4-2 | - | TGTGCCAGCAGCCAAGTTGAGTCCGAGCGCTACACCTTC | CASSQVESERYTF
few | TRBJ2-3 | TRBV15 | - | TGTGCCACCAGCAGAGATGGCGGGAATACGCAGTATTTT | CATSRDGGNTQYF
- | TRBJ1-2 | TRBV5-4 | TRBD1 | TGTGCCAGCAGCTCGTTGTTCCTCGACAGGGGTGATGGCTACACCTTC | CASSSLFLDRGDGYTF
- | TRBJ1-5 | TRBV19 | TRBD1 | TGTGCCAGTAGTATTGGGGGAACAGGGGGCGGAAAGCCCCAGCATTTT | CASSIGGTGGGKPQHF
- | TRBJ2-1 | TRBV21-1 | - | TGTGCCAGCAGCAACCGACAGGGGAATGAGCAGTTCTTC | CASSNRQGNEQFF
- | TRBJ2-3 | TRBV6-6 | TRBD1 | TGTGCCAGCAGTTATGACAGGGGAACAGATACGCAGTATTTT | CASSYDRGTDTQYF
- | TRBJ2-1 | TRBV6-5 | - | TGTGCCAGCAGTGTAAGACTAACCGGTGAGCAGTTCTTC | CASSVRLTGEQFF
- | TRBJ2-1 | TRBV7-3 | - | TGTGCCAGCAGCCCTCCCGCGGGTGAGCAGTTCTTC | CASSPPAGEQFF
- | TRBJ2-7 | TRBV9 | TRBD2 | TGTGCCAGCAGCGTAGAGGGAGGGCGATCCTACGAGCAGTACTTC | CASSVEGGRSYEQYF
once | TRBJ2-5 | TRBV28 | TRBD1 | TGTGCCAGCAGTTTAGGGGGGACAGGGGGGAAAGAGACCCAGTACTTC | CASSLGGTGGKETQYF
- | TRBJ2-1 | TRBV20-1 | - | TGCAGTGCTCATCCAGGGGACGAGCAGTTCTTC | CSAHPGDEQFF
- | TRBJ1-5 | TRBV18 | TRBD1 | TGTGCCAGCTCACCAACAGGGGACAATCAGCCCCAGCATTTT | CASSPTGDNQPQHF
- | TRBJ1-1 | TRBV21-1 | - | TGTGCCAGCATCCTGACGGGACAGGGGTGGAAGGGGAACACTGAAGCTTTCTTT | CASILTGQGWKGNTEAFF
- | TRBJ2-1 | TRBV5-1 | - | TGCGCCAGCAGCTTGGACCGGGGTGAGCAGTTCTTC | CASSLDRGEQFF
few | TRBJ2-1 | TRBV11-3 | - | TGTGCCAGCAGCGTAGAGACGGGATTTTACAATGAGCAGTTCTTC | CASSVETGFYNEQFF